This T cell receptor (beta chain) is from a study of regulatory T cells in long-lasting Graves disease. Study outcomes and limitations: Newly diagnosed disease favored TRBV20-1 and TRBJ2-1 over persistent disease. Accuracy may have been reduced by the small sample size.

The time point was: persistent/refractory GD, antithyroid drugs over 5 years with positive TRAb. Preparation of the TCR library used RNA extracted from PBMCs. Patients were enrolled at an endocrinology department in Xi'an, China. Points on this clonotype: Its antigen is as yet unknown.

Through Arm-PCR of CDR3 regions and iRepertoire HTBI primers, TCR beta libraries were built. TCRdb re-called the multiplex PCR reads through MiXCR, storing one row per CDR3 protein. In the table there are about 470,000 distinct CDR3 sequences, under 25% of which are singletons. Germline CDR1 and CDR2: LGHDT and YNNKEL (reference sequence). Trimming removed 0 bases at V and 7 bases at J, with 13 bases between. The CDR3 runs 14 residues. The source material was peripheral blood mononuclear cells (PBMCs), sampled when the disease was refractory, from a patient treated with antithyroid drugs. The receptor's source is a female donor with Graves disease. The chain carries TRBV3-1 and TRBJ2-7; D gene ambiguous. CDR3 in amino acids: CASSQEGHHGEQYF. The CDR3 DNA follows: TGTGCCAGCAGCCAAGAAGGGCACCATGGGGAGCAGTACTTC.